This record looks at one T cell receptor beta chain sequence and its context. There is no known antigen for this receptor. No clone much larger than this one lies a single base away; base qualities are absent. This sample is drawn from a study of metastatic and nonmetastatic thyroid tumors (dated by TCRdb to 2018 to 2021). Context from the whole study: Repertoires were compared across peripheral blood and tumor or nodule tissue samples from malignant and benign thyroid patients.

The CDR3 starts with the cysteine, ends with the phenylalanine, and has 13 residues. Only the CDR3 DNA stays, 39 bases, in frame from base 1. CDR1 and CDR2, per the germline V gene, are SGHAT and FQNNGV. V is cut by 1 base and J by 7 bases, and the space between the germline ends is 11 bases. Library prep was done by PCR. TCRdb lists the instrument as Illumina HiSeq 4000. High-throughput sequencing was used to profile the TCR beta-chain CDR3 region of each patient. The paper's processing steps were these. Drawing on CDR3 differences between clinicopathological groups, the researchers built a classifier meant to tell apart patients with distant-metastatic papillary thyroid cancer. Repertoire diversity was assessed with the Shannon index, and tumor-blood repertoire similarity with the Morisita-Horn index. The public sequencing data were trimmed at Q25 with fastp and processed into clonotypes with MiXCR by TCRdb, which kept only in-frame beta chains. None of the V and J calls come from the authors' own analysis; TCRdb made them. The sample table holds roughly 12,000 clones, of which 31% were seen once. The ten largest clones capture more than 10% of the sample.

No patient had received any treatment before thyroid surgery. Using T-cell receptor beta sequencing, the study looked back at clinical samples from patients collected from about 2011 to 2018. Study-level results and caveats: In both blood and tumor samples, malignant tumors were reported to have significantly higher TCR beta diversity than benign nodules.

The sequence was collected from a female donor with papillary thyroid cancer or a benign thyroid nodule (not recorded which). Some clones in this sample may be carry-over from other donors' samples. This chain joins TRBV11-2 to TRBJ2-7, with the identity of the D gene unclear. The sample consisted of tumor tissue. The CDR3 reads as follows: CASSLGARSEQYF. The DNA sequence is TGTGCCAGCAGCTTAGGCGCTAGATCTGAGCAGTACTTC.